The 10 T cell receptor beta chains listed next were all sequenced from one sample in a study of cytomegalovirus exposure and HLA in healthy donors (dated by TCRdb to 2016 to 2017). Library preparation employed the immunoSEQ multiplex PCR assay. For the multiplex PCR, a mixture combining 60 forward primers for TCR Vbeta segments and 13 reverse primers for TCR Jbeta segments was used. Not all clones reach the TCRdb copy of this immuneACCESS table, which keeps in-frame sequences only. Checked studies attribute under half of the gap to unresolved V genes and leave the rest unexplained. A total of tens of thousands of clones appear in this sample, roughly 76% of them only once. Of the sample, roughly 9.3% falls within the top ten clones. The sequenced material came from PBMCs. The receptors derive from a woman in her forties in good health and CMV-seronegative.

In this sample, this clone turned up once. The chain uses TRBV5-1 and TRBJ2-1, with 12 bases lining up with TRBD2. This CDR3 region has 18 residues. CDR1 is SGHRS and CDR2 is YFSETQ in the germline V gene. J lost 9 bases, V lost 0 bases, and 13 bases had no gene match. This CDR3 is CASSLGDRLAGGRSEQFF. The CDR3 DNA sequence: TGCGCCAGCAGCTTGGGGGACCGGCTAGCGGGGGGGCGTAGTGAGCAGTTCTTC.

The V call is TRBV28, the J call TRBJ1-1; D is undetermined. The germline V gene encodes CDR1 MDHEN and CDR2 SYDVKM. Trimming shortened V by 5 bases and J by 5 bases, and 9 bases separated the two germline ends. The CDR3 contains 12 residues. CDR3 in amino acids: CASSLYRTEAFF. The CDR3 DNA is TGTGCCAGCAGTCTCTACAGAACTGAAGCTTTCTTT.

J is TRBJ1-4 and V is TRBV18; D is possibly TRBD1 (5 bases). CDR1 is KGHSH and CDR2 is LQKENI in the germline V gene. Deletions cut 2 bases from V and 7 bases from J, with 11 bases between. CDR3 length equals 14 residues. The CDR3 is CASSPGAQGEKLFF. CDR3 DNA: TGTGCCAGCTCACCAGGGGCCCAGGGTGAAAAACTGTTTTTT.

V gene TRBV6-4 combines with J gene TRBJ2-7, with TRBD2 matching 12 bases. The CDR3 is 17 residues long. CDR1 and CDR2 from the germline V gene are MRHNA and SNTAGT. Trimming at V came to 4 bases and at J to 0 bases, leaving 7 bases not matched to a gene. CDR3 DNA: TGTGCCAGCAGTGGGCTAGCGGGGGGGCGGCCCTCCTACGAGCAGTACGTC. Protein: CASSGLAGGRPSYEQYV.

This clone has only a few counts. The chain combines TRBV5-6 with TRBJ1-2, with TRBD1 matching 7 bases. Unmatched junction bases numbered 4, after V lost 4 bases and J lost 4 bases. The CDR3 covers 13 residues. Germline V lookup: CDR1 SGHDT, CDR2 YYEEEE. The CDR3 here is CASSLGQVYGYTF. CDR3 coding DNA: TGTGCCAGCAGCCTCGGACAGGTCTATGGCTACACCTTC.

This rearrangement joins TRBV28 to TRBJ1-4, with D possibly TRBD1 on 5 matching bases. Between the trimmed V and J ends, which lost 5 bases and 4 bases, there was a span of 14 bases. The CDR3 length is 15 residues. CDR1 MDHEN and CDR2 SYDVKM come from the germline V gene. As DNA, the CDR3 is TGTGCCAGCAGTGGGGGGACGGCCGTTAATGAAAAACTGTTTTTT. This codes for CASSGGTAVNEKLFF.

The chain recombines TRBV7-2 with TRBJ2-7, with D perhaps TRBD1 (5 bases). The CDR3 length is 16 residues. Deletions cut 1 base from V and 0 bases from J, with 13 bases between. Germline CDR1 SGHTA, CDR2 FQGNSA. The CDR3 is CASSLGGRRSSYEQYF. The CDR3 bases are TGTGCCAGCAGCTTAGGGGGCCGACGCTCCTCCTACGAGCAGTACTTC.

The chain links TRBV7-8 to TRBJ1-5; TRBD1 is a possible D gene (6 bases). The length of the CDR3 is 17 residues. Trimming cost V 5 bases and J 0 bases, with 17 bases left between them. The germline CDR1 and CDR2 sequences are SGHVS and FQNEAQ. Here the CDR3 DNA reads TGTGCCAGCAGCGAAGCGGAAGGACAGACTAGCAATCAGCCCCAGCATTTT. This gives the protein CASSEAEGQTSNQPQHF.

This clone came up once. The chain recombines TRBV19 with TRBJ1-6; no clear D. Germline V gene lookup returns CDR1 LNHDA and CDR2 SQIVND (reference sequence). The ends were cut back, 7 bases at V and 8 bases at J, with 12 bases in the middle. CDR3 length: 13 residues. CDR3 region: CASKEFGDSPLHF. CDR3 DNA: TGTGCCAGTAAAGAATTCGGAGATTCACCCCTCCACTTT.

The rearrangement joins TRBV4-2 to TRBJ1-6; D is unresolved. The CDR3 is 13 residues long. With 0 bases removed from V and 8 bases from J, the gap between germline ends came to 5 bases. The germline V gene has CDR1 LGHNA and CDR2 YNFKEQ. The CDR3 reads CASSQDSDSPLHF. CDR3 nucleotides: TGTGCCAGCAGCCAAGATAGTGATTCACCCCTCCACTTT.